These 7 T cell receptor beta chains originate from one sample sequenced in a study of PD-1 blockade in classical Hodgkin lymphoma. Brentuximab vedotin exposure varied among the patients, all of whom had relapsed after autologous stem cell transplantation. Profiling relied on immunoSEQ multiplex PCR, and the TCRdb table lists in-frame clones only, not all of them. The sample has around 40,000 clones, around 71% seen once; the top ten hold 2.5% to 3.5%. The input for sequencing was peripheral blood mononuclear cells (PBMCs), taken at baseline. The receptors were gathered from a human donor with classical Hodgkin lymphoma.

The rearrangement uses TRBV7-9 and TRBJ1-1, with a weak D call TRBD1 (5 bases). The CDR3 consists of 13 residues. In germline, CDR1 is SEHNR, CDR2 FQNEAQ (reference sequence). Deletions cut 6 bases from V and 1 base from J, with 9 bases between. The CDR3 nucleotides read TGTGCCAGCAGTACGGGGGGGAACACTGAAGCTTTCTTT. Amino acids: CASSTGGNTEAFF.

The chain is built from TRBV7-3 and TRBJ2-1; 8 bases agree with TRBD2. Trimming at V came to 2 bases and at J to 4 bases, leaving 7 bases not matched to a gene. The germline V gene encodes CDR1 SGHTA and CDR2 FQGTGA. The CDR3 contains 16 residues. CDR3 coding DNA: TGTGCCAGCAGCTTAGGAGAGCGGGGGTCTTACAATGAGCAGTTCTTC. Translation: CASSLGERGSYNEQFF.

This clone was picked up one time. V usage is TRBV6-5 and J usage is TRBJ1-2; D is undetermined. From germline, CDR1 is MNHEY and CDR2 SVGAGI. V was cut by 5 bases and J by 4 bases, with 11 bases left in between. The CDR3 has 13 amino acids. The CDR3 reads CASSGIASYGYTF. CDR3 nucleotide sequence: TGTGCCAGCAGTGGTATAGCCTCCTATGGCTACACCTTC.

In its sample, this clone was seen once. V is TRBV7-9 and J is TRBJ1-1; D call uncertain. Deletions cut 6 bases from V and 10 bases from J, with 24 bases between. The germline gives CDR1 SEHNR, CDR2 FQNEAQ (reference sequence). The CDR3 is 15 residues long. CDR3 DNA: TGTGCCAGCAGGACGATGAGTGAGGGTGGGCCCGGAGCTTTCTTT. Translated, it gives CASRTMSEGGPGAFF.

The chain recombines TRBV11-3 with TRBJ1-4; possibly TRBD1 for D (5 bases). Trimming cost V 5 bases and J 0 bases, with 13 bases left between them. The CDR3 is made up of 16 amino acids. CDR1 SGHNT and CDR2 YENEEA come from the germline V gene. CDR3 in amino acids: CASSPPEGSTNEKLFF. The CDR3 coding sequence is TGTGCCAGCAGCCCCCCTGAGGGGTCAACTAATGAAAAACTGTTTTTT. Full variable domain (missing parts from reference TRBV11-3 and TRBJ1-4): EAGVVQSPRYKIIEKKQPVAFWCNPISGHNTLYWYLQNLGQGPELLIRYENEEAVDDSQLPKDRFSAERLKGVDSTLKIQPAELGDSAVYLCASSPPEGSTNEKLFFGSGTQLSVL.

The gene calls are TRBV27 and TRBJ2-7, with 9 bases identical to TRBD2. The CDR3 consists of 14 residues. Germline V gene sequence: CDR1 MNHEY, CDR2 SMNVEV (reference sequence). V shed 5 bases and J 6 bases; nucleotides not matched to a gene: 8. This chain's CDR3 is CASSTVAGVPEQYF. Here the CDR3 DNA reads TGTGCCAGCAGTACCGTAGCGGGAGTCCCCGAGCAGTACTTC.

As for this clone: The sample holds other DNA sequences that translate to the same CDR3. The chain employs TRBV7-6 and TRBJ2-5; D gene uncertain. Germline CDR1 SGHVS, CDR2 FNYEAQ. V lost 8 bases and J lost 5, with 6 bases in between. The CDR3 is 10 amino acids. In nucleotides, the CDR3 is TGTGCCAGCTTGGGGGAGACCCAGTACTTC. This gives the protein CASLGETQYF.